This is a list of T cell receptor beta chains from one sample in a study of blood T cell repertoires in COVID-19. Clones were read by immunoSEQ multiplex PCR, and TCRdb kept only the in-frame ones, dropping some. The sample lists about 170,000 clones; around 88% were seen once. Sequenced material: peripheral blood. The receptors stem from a woman in her 70s who had recovered from COVID-19. CDR3s include the opening cysteine and the closing phenylalanine or tryptophan. The D gene is left open where the match is weak. Clone size is shown for a subset of rows, as once, few, many or a class of expanded clone.

D gene: .
CDR3 length: 14
J gene: TRBJ1-1
V gene: TRBV30
clone size: .
CDR3 protein: CAWSRAGSILSAFF
CDR3 DNA: TGTGCCTGGAGTAGGGCAGGGTCGATATTATCAGCTTTCTTT

D gene: .
CDR3 length: 15
J gene: TRBJ1-6
V gene: TRBV30
clone size: .
CDR3 protein: CAWNLRAAYNSPLHF
CDR3 DNA: TGTGCCTGGAATCTCAGGGCCGCATATAATTCACCCCTCCACTTT

D gene: .
CDR3 length: 14
J gene: TRBJ1-2
V gene: TRBV5-4
clone size: .
CDR3 protein: CASTSGRGTYGYTF
CDR3 DNA: TGTGCCAGCACCTCAGGCCGGGGGACCTATGGCTACACCTTC

D gene: TRBD2
CDR3 length: 16
J gene: TRBJ2-2
V gene: TRBV11-2
clone size: .
CDR3 protein: CASSPLFRGGTGELFF
CDR3 DNA: TGTGCCAGCAGCCCCCTCTTCCGGGGGGGCACCGGGGAGCTGTTTTTT

D gene: .
CDR3 length: 11
J gene: TRBJ2-5
V gene: TRBV30
clone size: .
CDR3 protein: CAWGGPETQYF
CDR3 DNA: TGTGCCTGGGGGGGCCCCGAGACCCAGTACTTC

D gene: .
CDR3 length: 13
J gene: TRBJ1-1
V gene: TRBV5-1
clone size: .
CDR3 protein: CASRTGEGTEAFF
CDR3 DNA: TGCGCCAGTCGGACGGGGGAGGGCACTGAAGCTTTCTTT

D gene: TRBD1
CDR3 length: 13
J gene: TRBJ1-1
V gene: TRBV10-3
clone size: .
CDR3 protein: CATGGTGVPEAFF
CDR3 DNA: TGTGCCACCGGGGGGACAGGGGTCCCTGAAGCTTTCTTT

D gene: .
CDR3 length: 15
J gene: TRBJ2-7
V gene: TRBV7-9
clone size: .
CDR3 protein: CASSRRGGVSDEQYF
CDR3 DNA: TGTGCCAGCAGCCGTAGGGGGGGGGTCTCGGACGAGCAGTACTTC

D gene: TRBD2
CDR3 length: 15
J gene: TRBJ2-7
V gene: TRBV7-2
clone size: .
CDR3 protein: CASNTNHGGSYEQYF
CDR3 DNA: TGTGCCAGCAACACAAACCACGGCGGGAGCTACGAGCAGTACTTC

D gene: TRBD1
CDR3 length: 16
J gene: TRBJ1-1
V gene: TRBV19
clone size: .
CDR3 protein: CASSTLYRGGSTEAFF
CDR3 DNA: TGTGCCAGTAGTACCCTCTACAGGGGGGGTTCCACTGAAGCTTTCTTT

D gene: .
CDR3 length: 11
J gene: TRBJ1-2
V gene: TRBV12-3/TRBV12-4
clone size: .
CDR3 protein: CASGEDYGYTF
CDR3 DNA: TGTGCCAGCGGGGAGGACTATGGCTACACCTTC

D gene: TRBD1
CDR3 length: 15
J gene: TRBJ1-5
V gene: TRBV19
clone size: .
CDR3 protein: CASRVTGDGNQPQHF
CDR3 DNA: TGTGCCAGTAGGGTTACAGGGGATGGCAATCAGCCCCAGCATTTT

D gene: .
CDR3 length: 16
J gene: TRBJ2-6
V gene: TRBV7-6
clone size: .
CDR3 protein: CASSARLVVGANVLTF
CDR3 DNA: TGTGCCAGCAGCGCCCGACTAGTGGTTGGGGCCAACGTCCTGACTTTC

D gene: TRBD1
CDR3 length: 13
J gene: TRBJ1-2
V gene: TRBV19
clone size: .
CDR3 protein: CASSDRALDGYTF
CDR3 DNA: TGTGCCAGTTCAGACAGGGCTCTTGATGGCTACACCTTC

D gene: .
CDR3 length: 15
J gene: TRBJ1-6
V gene: TRBV9
clone size: .
CDR3 protein: CASSVLDNHNSPLHF
CDR3 DNA: TGTGCCAGCAGCGTTTTGGACAACCATAATTCACCCCTCCACTTT

D gene: .
CDR3 length: 12
J gene: TRBJ2-3
V gene: TRBV2
clone size: .
CDR3 protein: CASSERGRTQYF
CDR3 DNA: TGTGCCAGCAGTGAAAGGGGCAGGACGCAGTATTTT

D gene: .
CDR3 length: 17
J gene: TRBJ1-5
V gene: TRBV4-2
clone size: once
CDR3 protein: CASSSAGGAGSGQPQHF
CDR3 DNA: TGTGCCAGCAGCTCCGCGGGGGGCGCGGGTTCGGGTCAGCCCCAGCATTTT

D gene: TRBD2
CDR3 length: 17
J gene: TRBJ2-7
V gene: TRBV5-6
clone size: .
CDR3 protein: CASSPSPTGTSGYEQYF
CDR3 DNA: TGTGCCAGCAGCCCCAGCCCCACCGGGACTAGCGGCTACGAGCAGTACTTC

D gene: TRBD1
CDR3 length: 15
J gene: TRBJ2-5
V gene: TRBV2
clone size: .
CDR3 protein: CASSPPGQGGETQYF
CDR3 DNA: TGTGCCAGCAGCCCCCCGGGACAGGGTGGGGAGACCCAGTACTTC

D gene: TRBD1
CDR3 length: 18
J gene: TRBJ1-2
V gene: TRBV4-3
clone size: .
CDR3 protein: CASSQHGEGQGPDYGYTF
CDR3 DNA: TGCGCCAGCAGCCAACACGGAGAAGGACAGGGGCCTGACTATGGCTACACCTTC

D gene: .
CDR3 length: 13
J gene: TRBJ2-7
V gene: TRBV25-1
clone size: once
CDR3 protein: CASSAGGTYEQYF
CDR3 DNA: TGTGCCAGCAGTGCCGGAGGGACCTACGAGCAGTACTTC

D gene: .
CDR3 length: 16
J gene: TRBJ1-5
V gene: TRBV23-1
clone size: .
CDR3 protein: CATPTIGRVGNQPQHF
CDR3 DNA: TGCGCCACCCCAACAATCGGGCGGGTCGGCAATCAGCCCCAGCATTTT

D gene: TRBD2
CDR3 length: 16
J gene: TRBJ2-5
V gene: TRBV5-8
clone size: .
CDR3 protein: CASSLGLAGAQETQYF
CDR3 DNA: TGTGCCAGCAGCCTGGGACTAGCGGGAGCCCAAGAGACCCAGTACTTC

D gene: TRBD1
CDR3 length: 16
J gene: TRBJ1-1
V gene: TRBV28
clone size: .
CDR3 protein: CASSAQGAVRNTEAFF
CDR3 DNA: TGTGCCAGCAGTGCCCAGGGGGCAGTGAGGAACACTGAAGCTTTCTTT

D gene: TRBD2
CDR3 length: 16
J gene: TRBJ2-1
V gene: TRBV18
clone size: .
CDR3 protein: CASSLGLAGAYNEQFF
CDR3 DNA: TGTGCCAGCTCACTCGGACTAGCGGGAGCCTACAATGAGCAGTTCTTC

D gene: .
CDR3 length: 14
J gene: TRBJ1-4
V gene: TRBV30
clone size: .
CDR3 protein: CAWTPGLAGEKLFF
CDR3 DNA: TGTGCCTGGACCCCGGGACTGGCAGGTGAAAAACTGTTTTTT

D gene: .
CDR3 length: 14
J gene: TRBJ1-6
V gene: TRBV5-1
clone size: once
CDR3 protein: CASSLEGLGSPLHF
CDR3 DNA: TGCGCCAGCAGCTTGGAGGGGTTGGGCTCACCCCTCCACTTT

D gene: .
CDR3 length: 16
J gene: TRBJ1-4
V gene: TRBV9
clone size: once
CDR3 protein: CASSVGISGLNEKLFF
CDR3 DNA: TGTGCCAGCAGCGTAGGGATTTCTGGGCTGAATGAAAAACTGTTTTTT

D gene: .
CDR3 length: 14
J gene: TRBJ2-3
V gene: TRBV29-1
clone size: .
CDR3 protein: CSTRPVGRTDTQYF
CDR3 DNA: TGCAGCACCCGGCCGGTGGGGCGCACAGATACGCAGTATTTT

D gene: .
CDR3 length: 16
J gene: TRBJ2-7
V gene: TRBV30
clone size: .
CDR3 protein: CAWSVRRGTRASEQYF
CDR3 DNA: TGTGCCTGGAGTGTACGACGTGGCACCCGAGCGAGCGAGCAGTACTTC

D gene: .
CDR3 length: 13
J gene: TRBJ1-2
V gene: TRBV19
clone size: .
CDR3 protein: CAANQRGAFGYTF
CDR3 DNA: TGTGCCGCCAACCAGCGGGGGGCGTTTGGCTACACCTTC

D gene: TRBD2
CDR3 length: 20
J gene: TRBJ2-5
V gene: TRBV24-1
clone size: .
CDR3 protein: CATSDSRVLAGAALQETQYF
CDR3 DNA: TGTGCCACCAGTGACTCACGGGTTCTAGCGGGAGCTGCCCTCCAAGAGACCCAGTACTTC

D gene: .
CDR3 length: 11
J gene: TRBJ2-5
V gene: TRBV2
clone size: .
CDR3 protein: CASNEQETQYF
CDR3 DNA: TGTGCCAGCAATGAACAGGAGACCCAGTACTTC

D gene: TRBD2
CDR3 length: 11
J gene: TRBJ2-7
V gene: TRBV24-1
clone size: .
CDR3 protein: CATGLAGEQYF
CDR3 DNA: TGTGCCACCGGACTAGCCGGCGAGCAGTACTTC

D gene: TRBD1
CDR3 length: 14
J gene: TRBJ1-5
V gene: TRBV18
clone size: .
CDR3 protein: CASSRGQEVQPQHF
CDR3 DNA: TGTGCCAGCTCACGCGGACAGGAGGTCCAGCCCCAGCATTTT

D gene: TRBD1
CDR3 length: 15
J gene: TRBJ2-2
V gene: TRBV5-5
clone size: .
CDR3 protein: CASSPRARTGGELFF
CDR3 DNA: TGTGCCAGCAGCCCCCGCGCCCGGACAGGCGGGGAGCTGTTTTTT

D gene: .
CDR3 length: 16
J gene: TRBJ1-1
V gene: TRBV19
clone size: once
CDR3 protein: CASSIVGRGSNTEAFF
CDR3 DNA: TGTGCCAGTAGTATAGTTGGCAGGGGATCGAACACTGAAGCTTTCTTT

D gene: .
CDR3 length: 11
J gene: TRBJ2-7
V gene: TRBV29-1
clone size: .
CDR3 protein: CSVQDSYEQYF
CDR3 DNA: TGCAGCGTTCAAGACAGCTACGAGCAGTACTTC

D gene: TRBD2
CDR3 length: 19
J gene: TRBJ2-1
V gene: TRBV11-2
clone size: .
CDR3 protein: CASSLGAGGGLAGRNEQFF
CDR3 DNA: TGTGCCAGCAGCTTAGGGGCCGGTGGGGGACTAGCGGGACGCAATGAGCAGTTCTTC

D gene: .
CDR3 length: 16
J gene: TRBJ2-6
V gene: TRBV4-1
clone size: .
CDR3 protein: CASSHPYSSGANVLTF
CDR3 DNA: TGCGCCAGCAGCCACCCATACAGCTCTGGGGCCAACGTCCTGACTTTC

D gene: TRBD2
CDR3 length: 14
J gene: TRBJ2-3
V gene: TRBV29-1
clone size: .
CDR3 protein: CSVGLAGRADTQYF
CDR3 DNA: TGCAGCGTTGGGCTAGCGGGACGCGCAGATACGCAGTATTTT

D gene: .
CDR3 length: 13
J gene: TRBJ1-4
V gene: TRBV18
clone size: few
CDR3 protein: CASSANPREKLFF
CDR3 DNA: TGTGCCAGCTCCGCAAACCCACGGGAAAAACTGTTTTTT

D gene: TRBD2
CDR3 length: 16
J gene: TRBJ2-5
V gene: TRBV4-1
clone size: .
CDR3 protein: CASSAGASGHQETQYF
CDR3 DNA: TGCGCCAGCAGCGCCGGGGCTAGCGGCCACCAAGAGACCCAGTACTTC

D gene: TRBD1
CDR3 length: 15
J gene: TRBJ2-1
V gene: TRBV28
clone size: many
CDR3 protein: CASQITGGPYNEQFF
CDR3 DNA: TGTGCCAGCCAAATCACAGGGGGCCCCTACAATGAGCAGTTCTTC

D gene: .
CDR3 length: 12
J gene: TRBJ1-3
V gene: TRBV30
clone size: .
CDR3 protein: CAWAGSGNTIYF
CDR3 DNA: TGTGCCTGGGCAGGCTCTGGAAACACCATATATTTT

D gene: .
CDR3 length: 14
J gene: TRBJ1-2
V gene: TRBV18
clone size: .
CDR3 protein: CASSPREENYGYTF
CDR3 DNA: TGTGCCAGCTCACCACGAGAGGAGAACTATGGCTACACCTTC

D gene: .
CDR3 length: 13
J gene: TRBJ1-1
V gene: TRBV6-5
clone size: .
CDR3 protein: CASSYGGDTEAFF
CDR3 DNA: TGTGCCAGCAGTTACGGGGGGGACACTGAAGCTTTCTTT

D gene: .
CDR3 length: 14
J gene: TRBJ2-7
V gene: TRBV5-1
clone size: few
CDR3 protein: CASRSAGGPYEQYF
CDR3 DNA: TGCGCCAGCAGATCAGCAGGGGGGCCCTACGAGCAGTACTTC

D gene: .
CDR3 length: 17
J gene: TRBJ1-5
V gene: TRBV18
clone size: .
CDR3 protein: CASSPTGAAGDDQPQHF
CDR3 DNA: TGTGCCAGCTCACCAACCGGGGCCGCAGGGGACGATCAGCCCCAGCATTTT

D gene: TRBD1
CDR3 length: 14
J gene: TRBJ2-3
V gene: TRBV2
clone size: .
CDR3 protein: CASEDRGGTDTQYF
CDR3 DNA: TGTGCCAGCGAGGACAGGGGTGGGACAGATACGCAGTATTTT

D gene: TRBD1
CDR3 length: 16
J gene: TRBJ2-2
V gene: TRBV19
clone size: .
CDR3 protein: CASSILRGRGTGELFF
CDR3 DNA: TGTGCCAGTAGTATCCTCAGGGGGCGAGGGACCGGGGAGCTGTTTTTT